Sequencing of this TCR beta chain was carried out in a study of cytomegalovirus exposure and HLA in healthy donors. With 60 Vbeta and 13 Jbeta primers, the PCR was carried out. Original handling: Per a later analysis, the number of unique TCR beta chains was around 80 million, of which 8.5 million to 11 million were shared. The assay was immunoSEQ multiplex PCR, and TCRdb's table has in-frame clones only and misses some. V and J calls and clone size follow that table, whereas D and trimming were derived from the DNA. The sample has about 180,000 clones; around 80% are singletons. Study results and limitations: As a later analysis showed, a missense DCLRE1C variant was linked to trimming of TCR beta V- and J-genes.

The CDR3 runs 15 residues. Germline V gene sequence: CDR1 SGHDT, CDR2 YYEEEE. Though nominally healthy at sampling, donors likely had unrecorded immune exposures. Comments on this clone: Antigen unknown. Compared with germline, one end of the junction differs, possibly owing to a read error.

Sequences were obtained from PBMCs. This receptor was obtained from a man younger than 35 in good health and CMV-seronegative. The chain has TRBV5-6 and TRBJ1-1; D is uncertain. CDR3 nucleotides: TGTGCCAGCAGTTTGGTCGGAGCTGAGGACACTGAAGCTTTCTTT. Its protein is CASSLVGAEDTEAFF.